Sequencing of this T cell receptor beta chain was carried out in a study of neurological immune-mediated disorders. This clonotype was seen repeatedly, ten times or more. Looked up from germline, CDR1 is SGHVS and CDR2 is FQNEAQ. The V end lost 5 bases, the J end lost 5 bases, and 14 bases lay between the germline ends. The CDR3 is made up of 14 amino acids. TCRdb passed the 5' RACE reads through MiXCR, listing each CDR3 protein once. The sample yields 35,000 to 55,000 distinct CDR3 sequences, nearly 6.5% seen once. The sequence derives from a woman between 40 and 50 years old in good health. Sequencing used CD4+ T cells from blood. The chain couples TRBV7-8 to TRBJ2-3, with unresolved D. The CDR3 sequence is CASSKRLERDTQYF. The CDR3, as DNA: TGTGCCAGCAGCAAACGCCTCGAGAGAGATACGCAGTATTTT. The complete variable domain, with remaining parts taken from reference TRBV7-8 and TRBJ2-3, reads GAGVSQSPRYKVAKRGQDVALRCDPISGHVSLFWYQQALGQGPEFLTYFQNEAQLDKSGLPSDRFFAERPEGSVSTLKIQRTQQEDSAVYLCASSKRLERDTQYFGPGTRLTVL.